A single sample is the source of the 18 T cell receptor beta chains below, sequenced in a study of molecular identifiers for immune sequencing clone quantification. TCRdb ran MiXCR on the PCR reads and lists one entry per CDR3 protein. This table holds a few hundred thousand distinct CDR3 sequences, under 25% found once. The specimen sequenced was naive CD8+ T cells from blood, with Jurkat cell RNA spiked in. Subset described: FACS-sorted CD8+CD4-CCR7+CD45RA+ naive T cells. The receptor set was obtained from a human donor in good health. Some libraries in this study had Jurkat cell RNA spiked in.

This clonotype showed up many times. The chain couples TRBV14 to TRBJ1-2, with D unclear. The CDR3 has 15 residues. Germline V CDR1 and CDR2: SGHDN, FVKESK. The V and J ends lost 7 bases and 7 bases respectively, with 22 bases between them. CDR3 nucleotide sequence: TGTGCCAGCACCCCAATCGGGATTCGTCTGAGTGGCTACACCTTC. Residues: CASTPIGIRLSGYTF.

This clonotype is a singleton in its sample. The chain recombines TRBV4-1 with TRBJ2-3; D unresolved. CDR3 length: 15 residues. Trimming shortened V by 0 bases and J by 8 bases, and 15 bases separated the two germline ends. Germline CDR1 MGHRA, CDR2 YSYEKL. The CDR3, as DNA: TGCGCCAGCAGCCAAGAAGGCCGGACCCCCGCTACGCAGTATTTT. Its translation: CASSQEGRTPATQYF.

The J gene is TRBJ2-1, the V gene TRBV24-1; 11 bases fit TRBD1. V lost 3 bases to trimming and J lost 8 bases; unmatched junction nucleotides: 8. Germline loops: CDR1 KGHDR, CDR2 SFDVKD. CDR3 size: 16 residues. The CDR3 sequence: CATSDLDRGRLDEQFF. The CDR3 DNA is TGTGCCACCAGTGATCTGGACAGGGGGCGCTTAGATGAGCAGTTCTTC.

Notes on this clonotype: A clone one base away is much larger, so this may be a read error. V is TRBV30 and J is TRBJ2-7; D uncertain. The CDR3 contains 13 residues. Germline CDR1 is GTSNPN and CDR2 is SVGIG (reference sequence). The CDR3 DNA follows: TGTGCCTGGAGCCCCGACGCAAACTACGAGCGGTACTTC. The encoded protein is CAWSPDANYERYF.

A word on this clonotype: This may be a read error: a much more frequent sequence differs by one nucleotide. The V and J genes are TRBV12-3 or TRBV12-4 and TRBJ2-3; a possible D gene is TRBD1 (5 bases). This CDR3 has 13 amino acids. CDR3 sequence reads: CASSLGGSDMQYF. The CDR3 nucleotides read TGTGCCAGCAGTTTAGGGGGCTCAGATATGCAGTATTTT.

This clonotype was detected ten times or more. This sequence joins TRBV29-1 and TRBJ2-2; TRBD1 matches at 8 bases. The CDR3 is 14 amino acids. Germline V CDR1 and CDR2: SQVTM, ANQGSEA. Trimming cost V 6 bases and J 4 bases; bases outside gene matches: 7. CDR3 sequence: CSVDDRGSTGELFF. The CDR3 DNA is TGCAGCGTAGATGACAGGGGAAGCACCGGGGAGCTGTTTTTT.

This clonotype was recorded at least ten times. The chain links TRBV29-1 to TRBJ2-2, with D perhaps matching TRBD1 (6 bases). Between the trimmed V and J ends, which lost 2 bases and 6 bases, there was a span of 19 bases. This CDR3 has 16 residues. Germline CDR1 is SQVTM and CDR2 is ANQGSEA. The CDR3 spells CSVENPTGSSPGELFF. The CDR3 DNA sequence: TGCAGCGTTGAAAATCCGACAGGATCGTCCCCCGGGGAGCTGTTTTTT.

This clonotype came up a few times. This rearrangement joins TRBV6-6 to TRBJ2-7; D unresolved. The CDR3 spans 13 residues. Trimming took 3 bases from V and 4 from J, leaving 10 bases between them. Germline-derived CDR1 and CDR2 are MNHNY and SVGAGI (reference sequence). This CDR3 reads CASSYRNKYEQYF. The CDR3 DNA is TGTGCCAGCAGTTATCGAAACAAGTACGAGCAGTACTTC.

J is TRBJ2-7 and V is TRBV20-1; 7 bases map to TRBD1. CDR1 is DFQATT and CDR2 is SNEGSKA in the germline V gene (reference sequence). This CDR3 contains 13 residues. The V segment lost 4 bases and the J segment 5 bases; nucleotides outside the gene matches: 8. The chain's CDR3 is CSAIKTGPHEQYF. The CDR3 DNA reads TGCAGTGCTATTAAGACAGGGCCCCACGAGCAGTACTTC.

The chain links TRBV6-1 to TRBJ2-7; 10 nucleotides align to TRBD1. The CDR3 length is 15 residues. Germline loops: CDR1 MNHNS, CDR2 SASEGT. The junction had 6 bases not matched to a gene; V was cut back by 3 bases and J by 4 bases. CDR3 in DNA: TGTGCCAGCAGTGAGTATCCGGGACAGGGGTACGAGCAGTACTTC. Translation: CASSEYPGQGYEQYF.

Remarks on this clonotype: A clone one base away is much larger, so this may be a read error. J is TRBJ1-2 and V is TRBV2; D gene ambiguous. This CDR3 spans 14 amino acids. V was cut by 4 bases and J by 11 bases, with 20 bases left in between. CDR1 SNHLY and CDR2 FYNNEI come from the germline V gene. The CDR3 loop reads CASSVVGGLMRYTF. The CDR3 DNA follows: TGTGCCAGCAGTGTGGTTGGAGGGCTTATGAGGTACACCTTC.

This clonotype was detected ten times or more. J is TRBJ2-3 and V is TRBV28; 8 bases are shared with TRBD1. Germline V gene data show CDR1 as MDHEN and CDR2 as SYDVKM. CDR3 length: 16 amino acids. V dropped 5 bases and J dropped 3; count of bases not matched to a gene: 10. The CDR3 loop reads CASSPETGARTDTQYF. The CDR3 coding sequence is TGTGCCAGCAGTCCGGAGACAGGGGCTCGGACAGATACGCAGTATTTT.

There are a few counts of this clonotype. The chain combines TRBV20-1 with TRBJ2-3, with a possible D match to TRBD2 (6 bases). The germline V gene encodes CDR1 DFQATT and CDR2 SNEGSKA (reference sequence). V was pared by 3 bases and J by 3 bases, with 13 bases between. The CDR3 is made up of 14 amino acids. The CDR3 DNA reads as TGCAGTGCTAGTGGGCGGGAAGGAACAGATACGCAGTATTTT. It codes for CSASGREGTDTQYF.

The gene calls are TRBV20-1 and TRBJ2-7; D gene uncertain. Trimming removed 3 bases at V and 9 bases at J, with 24 bases between. Germline CDR1 reads DFQATT; CDR2 reads SNEGSKA (reference sequence). This CDR3 is 15 amino acids long. This CDR3 reads CSASLPGPEASAQYF. The DNA of the CDR3 is TGCAGTGCTAGCCTGCCAGGACCCGAAGCCTCCGCGCAGTACTTC.

CDR3 protein: CASSAGVGSSSGELFF. CDR3 DNA: TGTGCCAGCAGTGCTGGCGTAGGCTCGAGCTCCGGGGAGCTGTTTTTT. V gene TRBV6-1 combines with J gene TRBJ2-2, with no clear D. Germline V gene data show CDR1 as MNHNS and CDR2 as SASEGT. The CDR3 extends over 16 amino acids. Between the trimmed V and J ends, which lost 4 bases and 6 bases, there was a span of 18 bases.

On this clonotype: Possible read error: a much larger clone is one base away. CDR3 sequence reads: CASSRKQGLSTETFF. CDR3 bases: TGTGCCAGCAGCAGAAAACAGGGATTGAGCACTGAAACTTTCTTT. The rearrangement joins TRBV7-2 to TRBJ1-1; D is perhaps TRBD1 (6 bases). There are 15 residues in the CDR3. The germline V gene has CDR1 SGHTA and CDR2 FQGNSA.

This clonotype was recorded at least ten times. The chain joins TRBV9 to TRBJ1-1, with D maybe TRBD1 (5 bases). Trimming left V 5 bases short and J 1 base short, with 21 bases between. Germline loops: CDR1 SGDLS, CDR2 YYNGEE. The CDR3 consists of 17 residues. The CDR3 region is CASRDIQVFGPNTEAFF. The CDR3 region has the DNA TGTGCCAGCAGGGATATACAGGTTTTCGGTCCGAACACTGAAGCTTTCTTT.

The V gene is TRBV2, the J gene TRBJ2-3, with unresolved D. The V end was cut by 10 bases, the J end by 3 bases, with 14 bases between. The CDR3 contains 13 residues. Looked up from germline, CDR1 is SNHLY and CDR2 is FYNNEI. The CDR3 loop reads CANNAELTDTQYF. In DNA, the CDR3 is TGTGCCAACAACGCGGAGCTGACAGATACGCAGTATTTT.